Sequencing of this T cell receptor beta chain was carried out in a study of T-cell memory formation after mild COVID-19. Broader study findings: Clones that shrank (day 15 to 85) were balanced CD4/CD8, whereas later expanders leaned CD4+.

Germline V lookup: CDR1 SEHNR, CDR2 FQNEAQ (reference sequence). V shed 2 bases, J shed 2 bases, and the junction held 8 bases outside the gene matches. This CDR3 spans 16 amino acids. As to this clonotype: What it binds is unknown.

One entry per CDR3 protein results from TCRdb running MiXCR on the 5' RACE reads. The sample lists almost 550,000 distinct CDR3 sequences, roughly 20% occurring once. The rearrangement links TRBV7-9 to TRBJ2-5, with TRBD1 identical over 7 bases. Sequenced material: PBMCs or a T cell subset sorted from them (not recorded which). The clonotype originates from an adult woman who had mild COVID-19 (a few samples of this study predate the infection). Cell type and time point are not known. Written as DNA, the CDR3 is TGTGCCAGCAGCTTATGGGCAGGGGGAACTCAAGAGACCCAGTACTTC. Amino acids: CASSLWAGGTQETQYF.